The 7 T cell receptor beta chains below were found in one sample sequenced in a study of shared clonotypes between healthy human individuals. Only CD45RO-negative cells positively selected for CCR7 counted as naive CD8 cells, so terminally differentiated effector memory CD45RA+ cells were excluded. Data came from immunoSEQ multiplex PCR; TCRdb stores just in-frame clones and leaves some out. Altogether millions of clones are present, about 95% being singletons, with the ten largest covering around 1.1%. The sample taken for sequencing was naive CD8+ T cells sorted from blood. Receptor source: a man aged 18 to 35 in good health.

The chain links TRBV6-6 to TRBJ2-3; 8 nucleotides agree with TRBD2. Germline CDR1 MNHNY, CDR2 SVGAGI (reference sequence). Unmatched junction bases numbered 4, after V lost 9 bases and J lost 2 bases. The CDR3 is made up of 13 amino acids. CDR3 DNA sequence: TGTGCCAGTAGCGGGGACTTCACAGATACGCAGTATTTT. This codes for CASSGDFTDTQYF.

The chain carries TRBV11-2 and TRBJ2-2; a possible D gene is TRBD2 (5 bases). With 3 bases removed from V and 4 bases from J, the gap between germline ends came to 15 bases. Germline CDR1 is SGHAT and CDR2 is FQNNGV. The CDR3 sequence is 16 residues long. The CDR3 region has the DNA TGTGCCAGCAGCTTCCCGCCACTAGGTGTCACCGGGGAGCTGTTTTTT. Its protein is CASSFPPLGVTGELFF.

On this clone itself: At one end the junction does not follow the germline gene, possibly because of a read error. This chain links TRBV2 with TRBJ2-3, with 8 bases matching TRBD2. Germline assignment: CDR1 SNHLY and CDR2 FYNNEI. CDR3 length: 13 residues. The CDR3 loop reads CASSKAGADTQYF. CDR3 coding DNA: TGTGCCAGCAGTAAAGCGGGGGCAGATACGCAGTATTTT.

The J gene is TRBJ1-6, the V gene TRBV28; 7 nucleotides align to TRBD1. Trimming took 3 bases from V and 8 from J; bases not matched to a gene: 4. In germline, CDR1 is MDHEN, CDR2 SYDVKM. CDR3 length equals 14 residues. Written as DNA, the CDR3 is TGTGCCAGCAGTTTTGGCCAGGGGGATTCACCCCTCCACTTT. Its protein is CASSFGQGDSPLHF.

On this clone: A much larger clone sits a single nucleotide away, making a read error possible. Other nucleotide sequences in the sample specify the same CDR3. The J gene is TRBJ2-7, the V gene TRBV27; 11 bases align to TRBD1. Trimming cost V 5 bases and J 3 bases; bases outside gene matches: 3. Germline CDR1 is MNHEY and CDR2 is SMNVEV (reference sequence). The CDR3 contains 14 residues. In nucleotides, the CDR3 is TGTGCCAGCAGTCCGGGGACAGGGGGCTACGAGCAGTACTTC. Translated, it gives CASSPGTGGYEQYF.

The chain uses TRBV5-6 and TRBJ1-1; D remains ambiguous. V was clipped by 0 bases and J by 2 bases, with 14 bases between them. Germline V gives CDR1 SGHDT, CDR2 YYEEEE. The CDR3 sequence is 16 residues long. The CDR3 region is CASSLGPGGRNTEAFF. The DNA of the CDR3 is TGTGCCAGCAGCTTGGGTCCGGGTGGGAGAAACACTGAAGCTTTCTTT.

The chain combines TRBV19 with TRBJ2-4, with 9 positions matching TRBD1. Trimming took 7 bases from V and 5 from J; bases not matched to a gene: 6. Germline V gene data show CDR1 as LNHDA and CDR2 as SQIVND (reference sequence). There are 14 residues in the CDR3. The CDR3: CASNPGTGQNIQYF. The CDR3 DNA follows: TGTGCCAGTAATCCCGGGACAGGGCAAAACATTCAGTACTTC.